This T cell receptor beta chain was captured by sequencing in a study of cytomegalovirus exposure and HLA in healthy donors. Sequencing was performed with immunoSEQ multiplex PCR; in TCRdb, only in-frame clones are kept and a portion is missing. The sample yields approximately 100,000 clones, approximately 90% seen once. The CDR3 totals 16 residues. J lost 5 bases, V lost 3 bases, and 8 bases had no gene match. The germline V gene has CDR1 MNHNS and CDR2 SASEGT. Only a few counts were recorded for this clone. Its matching antigen is unknown. Notes on the study in general: The listing of roughly 160 TCR beta chains classed them as cytomegalovirus-associated.

This rearrangement joins TRBV6-1 to TRBJ2-7; 12 bases map to TRBD1. The specimen sequenced was PBMCs. The receptor comes from a woman aged 18-29 years in good health and CMV-seropositive. CDR3 sequence reads: CASSDMVGTGGDEQYV. The CDR3 bases are TGTGCCAGCAGTGACATGGTTGGGACAGGGGGCGACGAGCAGTACGTC.